This TCR beta chain was observed in a study of cytomegalovirus exposure and HLA in healthy donors. It was with 60 Vbeta and 13 Jbeta primers that the PCR ran. Produced via immunoSEQ multiplex PCR; TCRdb's table is partial and in-frame only. The sample has 150,000 to 200,000 clones; roughly nine tenths are singletons. V was clipped by 5 bases and J by 2 bases; unmatched bases: 10. The CDR3 totals 16 residues. Germline V gene data show CDR1 as MDHEN and CDR2 as SYDVKM. The chain recombines TRBV28 with TRBJ2-7; the match to TRBD2 covers 9 bases. The sample consisted of PBMCs. The receptor comes from a boy aged 2 to 10 in good health and CMV-seronegative. The CDR3 loop reads CASSPPGGGGAYEQYF. CDR3 sequence (DNA): TGTGCCAGCAGTCCCCCCGGGGGCGGGGGGGCCTACGAGCAGTACTTC.